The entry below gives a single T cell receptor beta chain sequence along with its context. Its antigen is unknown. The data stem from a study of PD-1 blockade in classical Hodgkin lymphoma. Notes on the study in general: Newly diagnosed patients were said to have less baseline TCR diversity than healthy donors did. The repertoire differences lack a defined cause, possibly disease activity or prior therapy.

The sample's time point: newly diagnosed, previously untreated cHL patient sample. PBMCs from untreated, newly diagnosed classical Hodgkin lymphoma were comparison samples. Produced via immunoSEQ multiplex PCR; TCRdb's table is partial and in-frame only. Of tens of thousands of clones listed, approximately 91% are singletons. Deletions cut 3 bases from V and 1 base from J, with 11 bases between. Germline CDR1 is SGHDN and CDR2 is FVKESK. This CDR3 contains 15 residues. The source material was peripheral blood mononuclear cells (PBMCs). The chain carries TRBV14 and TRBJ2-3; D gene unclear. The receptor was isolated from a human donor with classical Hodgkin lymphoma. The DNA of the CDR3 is TGTGCCAGCAGCCAGGGCCCAAGGGGCACAGATACGCAGTATTTT. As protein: CASSQGPRGTDTQYF.